Each of the 13 T cell receptor beta chains below was sequenced from the same sample in a study of cytomegalovirus exposure and HLA in healthy donors. TCRdb keeps only in-frame clones here, not all; method: immunoSEQ multiplex PCR. This table holds 150,000 to 200,000 clones, roughly 77% found once. The specimen was PBMCs. The receptors originated from a woman aged 25 to 39 in good health and CMV-seronegative.

By share of the sample, this clone is medium-sized. CDR3 protein: CASSSVQTGNTIYF. CDR3 sequence (DNA): TGTGCCAGCAGCTCCGTTCAGACTGGAAACACCATATATTTT. The chain employs TRBV11-2 and TRBJ1-3; no definite D call. Trimming took 4 bases from V and 2 from J, leaving 9 bases between them. The CDR3 extends over 14 amino acids. The germline V gene has CDR1 SGHAT and CDR2 FQNNGV.

The V call is TRBV12-2, the J call TRBJ2-3; the DNA was not compared with TRBD2, the D call given in the table. TRBV12-2 is listed as a pseudogene. The CDR3 is made up of 16 amino acids. CDR3: CASRFQLSGGTDTQYF. The CDR3 DNA reads TGTGCAAGTCGCTTCCAACTTAGCGGAGGCACAGATACGCAGTATTTT.

This CDR3 reads CAWKAGGVGTFF. CDR3 nucleotide sequence: TGTGCCTGGAAAGCCGGGGGGGTTGGAACTTTCTTT. The V gene is TRBV30, the J gene TRBJ1-1; perhaps TRBD1 as D (5 bases). Trimming shortened V by 4 bases and J by 12 bases, and 18 bases separated the two germline ends. CDR1 and CDR2 from the germline V gene are GTSNPN and SVGIG (reference sequence). This CDR3 has 12 amino acids.

The V and J genes are TRBV27 and TRBJ2-1, with a possible D match to TRBD1 (5 bases). The CDR3 spans 13 residues. V lost 5 bases to trimming and J lost 7 bases, with 12 bases between them. Germline CDR1 is MNHEY and CDR2 is SMNVEV (reference sequence). CDR3 nucleotides: TGTGCCAGCAGTGTTGTTCAGGGAAATGAGCAGTTCTTC. It specifies CASSVVQGNEQFF.

V is TRBV7-9 and J is TRBJ1-5, with a weak D call TRBD1 (6 bases). Germline-derived CDR1 and CDR2 are SEHNR and FQNEAQ (reference sequence). The CDR3 has 13 residues. Trimming took off 7 bases at V and 6 bases at J, with 13 bases between the two ends. CDR3 residues: CASTEGGPQPQHF. The CDR3 DNA reads TGTGCCAGCACCGAGGGGGGGCCTCAGCCCCAGCATTTT.

This clone appeared a few times. The chain uses TRBV7-9 and TRBJ1-1, with 8 bases aligning to TRBD1. J gave up 1 base and V 5 bases, and 9 bases lay outside the gene matches. Germline V gene sequence: CDR1 SEHNR, CDR2 FQNEAQ (reference sequence). The CDR3 has 16 residues. The DNA of the CDR3 is TGTGCCAGCAGCCGGACAGGGCCCCGTGGGAACACTGAAGCTTTCTTT. This translates into CASSRTGPRGNTEAFF.

The J gene is TRBJ2-2, the V gene TRBV7-7; 9 nucleotides match TRBD2. The CDR3 has 16 residues. CDR1 and CDR2 (germline): SSHAT, FNYEAQ (reference sequence). Losses at the gene ends were 4 bases for V and 1 base for J; bases not matched to a gene: 4. The CDR3 bases are TGTGCCAGCAGCTACGGACTAGCGCAGAACACCGGGGAGCTGTTTTTT. The encoded protein is CASSYGLAQNTGELFF.

The chain joins TRBV4-1 to TRBJ2-4; TRBD1 might be the D (5 bases). V was pared by 1 base and J by 0 bases, with 13 bases between. This CDR3 is built from 17 residues. Germline assignment: CDR1 MGHRA and CDR2 YSYEKL. The CDR3 loop is CASSQVALQVAKNIQYF. The CDR3 DNA reads as TGCGCCAGCAGCCAAGTGGCTCTACAGGTAGCCAAAAACATTCAGTACTTC.

The gene calls are TRBV19 and TRBJ1-2; TRBD1 aligns across 9 bases. V lost 3 bases to trimming and J lost 4 bases; unmatched junction nucleotides: 6. In germline, CDR1 is LNHDA, CDR2 SQIVND (reference sequence). This CDR3 spans 15 amino acids. In nucleotides, the CDR3 is TGTGCCAGTAGTATGGGACAGGGTTTTAGCTATGGCTACACCTTC. Translating gives CASSMGQGFSYGYTF.

On this clone: This CDR3 is also generated by other DNA sequences in the sample. The V gene is TRBV2, the J gene TRBJ1-5; 8 nucleotides agree with TRBD1. V lost 3 bases, J lost 1 base, and 2 bases stayed unmatched. The CDR3 is 15 amino acids. Germline CDR1 is SNHLY and CDR2 is FYNNEI. The CDR3 region is CASSDRTGSNQPQHF. CDR3 bases: TGTGCCAGCAGTGACCGGACAGGGAGCAATCAGCCCCAGCATTTT.

V is TRBV2 and J is TRBJ2-1; no reliable D call. CDR1 and CDR2 from the germline V gene are SNHLY and FYNNEI. This CDR3 is built from 16 residues. Trimming took 4 bases from V and 0 from J, leaving 13 bases between them. The CDR3 reads CASSVGAKSSYNEQFF. The CDR3 coding sequence is TGTGCCAGCAGTGTTGGAGCTAAAAGCTCCTACAATGAGCAGTTCTTC.

This clone was counted a single time. J is TRBJ2-3 and V is TRBV5-4, with D perhaps matching TRBD1 (6 bases). The germline V gene has CDR1 SGHNT and CDR2 YYREEE (reference sequence). This CDR3 has 14 amino acids. V was cut by 0 bases and J by 3 bases, with 8 bases left in between. Here the CDR3 reads CASSLAGQTDTQYF. As DNA, the CDR3 is TGTGCCAGCAGCTTGGCAGGACAGACAGATACGCAGTATTTT.

The CDR3 DNA sequence: TGCGCCAGCAGCCAAGAAGAGGGTATGAACACTGAAGCTTTCTTT. Translation: CASSQEEGMNTEAFF. The chain carries TRBV4-1 and TRBJ1-1, with D unclear. V was pared by 0 bases and J by 0 bases, with 8 bases between. Per the germline V gene, CDR1 is MGHRA and CDR2 is YSYEKL. This CDR3 contains 15 residues.